Below, 23 T cell receptor beta chains from the same sample are listed, as sequenced in a study of T cell repertoires in cytomegalovirus infection. TCRdb analysed the reads with MiXCR anew, one entry per CDR3 protein. The table includes some 450,000 distinct CDR3 sequences, 31% detected once. Sequencing was performed on PBMCs. All receptors derive from a human donor in good health (CMV status not recorded). Some clones in this sample may be carry-over from other donors' samples.

This clonotype was recorded a few times. The chain couples TRBV6-1 to TRBJ2-7, with D maybe TRBD1 (6 bases). Germline lookup yields CDR1 MNHNS and CDR2 SASEGT. V lost 3 bases and J lost 5, with 14 bases in between. The CDR3 consists of 14 residues. DNA of the CDR3: TGTGCCAGCAGTGATGCGGCTGGGGGCGACGAGCAGTACTTC. It translates to CASSDAAGGDEQYF.

The chain has TRBV2 and TRBJ1-4; D call uncertain. The germline CDR1 and CDR2 sequences are SNHLY and FYNNEI. This CDR3 is built from 14 residues. Deletions cut 0 bases from V and 10 bases from J, with 12 bases between. Here the CDR3 DNA reads TGTGCCAGCAGTGAAGCGCTTCGCACAGCAAAACTGTTTTTT. Translated: CASSEALRTAKLFF. The variable domain in full, completed from reference TRBV2 and TRBJ1-4, reads EPEVTQTPSHQVTQMGQEVILRCVPISNHLYFYWYRQILGQKVEFLVSFYNNEISEKSEIFDDQFSVERPDGSNFTLKIRSTKLEDSAMYFCASSEALRTAKLFFGSGTQLSVL.

The table lists this clonotype with a few counts. The V gene is TRBV28, the J gene TRBJ2-2; 8 nucleotides align to TRBD1. Germline assignment: CDR1 MDHEN and CDR2 SYDVKM. The V segment lost 11 bases and the J segment 4 bases; nucleotides outside the gene matches: 6. The CDR3 totals 13 residues. As DNA, the CDR3 is TGTGCCGGCCGACAGGGGCGCACCGGGGAGCTGTTTTTT. Translated: CAGRQGRTGELFF.

This rearrangement joins TRBV6-2 or TRBV6-3 to TRBJ2-7, with D perhaps matching TRBD2 (6 bases). Trimming left V 4 bases short and J 3 bases short, with 16 bases between. From germline, CDR1 is MNHEY and CDR2 SVGEGT. The CDR3 is 15 amino acids. CDR3 amino acids: CASSSTAAGSYEQYF. The CDR3 DNA reads as TGTGCCAGCAGTTCGACAGCCGCCGGGAGCTACGAGCAGTACTTC.

The chain is built from TRBV7-8 and TRBJ1-2, with a weak D call TRBD1 (5 bases). Germline values: CDR1 SGHVS, CDR2 FQNEAQ. This CDR3 is built from 13 residues. V was pared by 2 bases and J by 3 bases, with 7 bases between. CDR3 sequence (DNA): TGTGCCAGCAGCTTACAGGGCTACTATGGCTACACCTTC. It yields the protein CASSLQGYYGYTF.

About this clonotype: Given a much more abundant clone one base away, this may be a read error. This sequence joins TRBV12-3 or TRBV12-4 and TRBJ1-4; no clear D. This CDR3 spans 14 amino acids. V lost 2 bases, J lost 8 bases, and 12 bases lay in between. The CDR3: CASSLRRNDEKLFF. CDR3 DNA sequence: TGTGCCAGCAGTTTAAGGAGGAACGACGAAAAACTGTTTTTT.

This clonotype was seen at least ten times. The V gene is TRBV7-6, the J gene TRBJ2-7, with D maybe TRBD2 (5 bases). V lost 5 bases to trimming and J lost 0 bases, with 11 bases between them. The CDR3 consists of 14 residues. Germline V gene data show CDR1 as SGHVS and CDR2 as FNYEAQ. CDR3 bases: TGTGCCAGCAGCCTCACCGAGGGCTCCTACGAGCAGTACTTC. Translation gives CASSLTEGSYEQYF.

This clonotype was picked up one time. This chain connects TRBV10-3 to TRBJ2-5; possibly TRBD1 for D (5 bases). Trimming removed 3 bases from V and 7 bases from J, with 15 bases in between. CDR1 and CDR2 from the germline V gene are ENHRY and SYGVKD. The CDR3 consists of 14 residues. Here the CDR3 DNA reads TGTGCCATCAGTGACTCGACAGCCAACGCGACCCAGTACTTC. Its protein is CAISDSTANATQYF.

This clonotype occurred a few times. The chain recombines TRBV14 with TRBJ2-6; no clear D gene. V shed 4 bases and J shed 1 base, with 8 bases lying between them. Germline CDR1 and CDR2: SGHDN and FVKESK. This CDR3 comprises 15 residues. The CDR3 region has the DNA TGTGCCAGCAGCCTATTAAATTCTGGGGCCAACGTCCTGACTTTC. It yields the protein CASSLLNSGANVLTF.

The genes are TRBV5-6 and TRBJ1-5; the match to TRBD1 covers 7 bases. The length of the CDR3 is 15 residues. CDR1 is SGHDT and CDR2 is YYEEEE in the germline V gene. The trim removed 5 bases at V and 1 base at J, leaving 6 bases unmatched. CDR3 residues: CASSSTGSSNQPQHF. The CDR3 DNA follows: TGTGCCAGCAGTTCGACAGGGTCGAGCAATCAGCCCCAGCATTTT.

This clonotype was seen at least ten times. The V call is TRBV7-6, the J call TRBJ2-6, with a possible D match to TRBD1 (5 bases). V was shortened by 6 bases and J by 0 bases, with 9 bases between the two germline ends. Germline values: CDR1 SGHVS, CDR2 FNYEAQ. There are 15 residues in the CDR3. DNA for the CDR3: TGTGCCAGCAGGCCCAGGGACTCTGGGGCCAACGTCCTGACTTTC. It codes for CASRPRDSGANVLTF.

A few counts support this clonotype. V and J are TRBV7-2 and TRBJ1-6, with D possibly TRBD1 on 5 matching bases. Looked up from germline, CDR1 is SGHTA and CDR2 is FQGNSA. This CDR3 is 16 amino acids long. V was cut by 5 bases and J by 7 bases, with 18 bases left in between. This CDR3 reads CASSPGGQGSNSPLHF. In DNA, the CDR3 is TGTGCCAGCAGCCCCGGAGGGCAGGGCAGCAATTCACCCCTCCACTTT.

This rearrangement joins TRBV4-1 to TRBJ2-2, with D unresolved. From germline, CDR1 is MGHRA and CDR2 YSYEKL. Trimming left V 0 bases short and J 0 bases short, with 11 bases between. The CDR3 sequence is 17 residues long. In DNA form, the CDR3 reads TGCGCCAGCAGCCAAGAGAGTTGGGTAACGAACACCGGGGAGCTGTTTTTT. Translating gives CASSQESWVTNTGELFF.

The gene calls are TRBV7-8 and TRBJ2-3; 10 bases line up with TRBD1. CDR1 and CDR2 from the germline V gene are SGHVS and FQNEAQ. V was clipped by 4 bases and J by 6 bases; unmatched bases: 7. The CDR3 is made up of 15 amino acids. The CDR3 spells CASSSVTGGRDTQYF. As DNA, the CDR3 is TGTGCCAGCAGCTCCGTGACAGGGGGCCGGGATACGCAGTATTTT.

The chain is built from TRBV7-9 and TRBJ2-3, with 14 nucleotides matching TRBD2. The CDR3 is made up of 17 amino acids. V was clipped by 5 bases and J by 4 bases; unmatched bases: 8. Germline CDR1 and CDR2: SEHNR and FQNEAQ (reference sequence). In DNA, the CDR3 is TGTGCCAGCAGCCCCGGACTAGCGGGGGGCGGTTCAGATACGCAGTATTTT. It specifies CASSPGLAGGGSDTQYF.

The chain employs TRBV11-2 and TRBJ2-3, with no clear D. The V gene's germline CDR1 is SGHAT and CDR2 FQNNGV. The CDR3 length is 15 residues. The germline V and J ends were trimmed by 2 bases and 6 bases, with 15 bases remaining between them. The CDR3 loop reads CASSLTGPSRDTQYF. DNA for the CDR3: TGTGCCAGCAGCTTAACTGGGCCCAGCCGGGATACGCAGTATTTT.

This chain joins TRBV29-1 and TRBJ2-7; 9 bases align to TRBD1. V lost 6 bases and J lost 2; bases outside the gene matches: 5. The germline gives CDR1 SQVTM, CDR2 ANQGSEA. The CDR3 length is 13 residues. The CDR3 DNA follows: TGCAGCGTACAGGGGGCAAAGACCTACGAGCAGTACTTC. Protein: CSVQGAKTYEQYF.

J is TRBJ2-3 and V is TRBV7-9; TRBD2 matches 8 bases. Trimming cost V 5 bases and J 0 bases; bases outside gene matches: 4. The CDR3 sequence is 15 residues long. CDR1 is SEHNR, CDR2 FQNEAQ, per germline (reference sequence). The CDR3 nucleotides read TGTGCCAGCAGCCCTCGGGGGGGAAGCACAGATACGCAGTATTTT. Protein sequence: CASSPRGGSTDTQYF.

By share, this clonotype counts as medium-sized. The CDR3 nucleotides read TGTGCCAGCAGCTTATTAGCAACTGGAACCGGGGAGCTGTTTTTT. Protein sequence: CASSLLATGTGELFF. This sequence joins TRBV7-8 and TRBJ2-2, with D uncertain. Trimming pared 2 bases from V and 5 bases from J, leaving 12 bases between. This CDR3 is built from 15 residues. CDR1 and CDR2 from the germline V gene are SGHVS and FQNEAQ.

In regard to this clonotype: One base away lies a much larger clone, so this may be a sequencing read error. The chain combines TRBV7-2 with TRBJ1-4; 7 bases are a match to TRBD1. Germline loops: CDR1 SGHTA, CDR2 FQGNSA. The CDR3 spans 14 residues. The CDR3 DNA reads TGTGCCAGCAGCTTCAGACAGGGAGGTGAAAAACTGTCTTTT. As protein: CASSFRQGGEKLSF.

The V call is TRBV5-6, the J call TRBJ2-3, with 11 bases that match TRBD2. Losses at the gene ends were 4 bases for V and 1 base for J; bases not matched to a gene: 5. The CDR3 totals 16 residues. Germline V lookup: CDR1 SGHDT, CDR2 YYEEEE. The CDR3 nucleotides are TGTGCCAGCAGCCACCGACTAGCGGGGCGCACAGATACGCAGTATTTT. Protein product: CASSHRLAGRTDTQYF.

V gene TRBV2 combines with J gene TRBJ2-5; no clear D. The germline V gene encodes CDR1 SNHLY and CDR2 FYNNEI. V lost 6 bases and J 7 bases, leaving 18 bases between the germline ends. The CDR3 contains 14 residues. In nucleotides, the CDR3 is TGTGCCAGCAGACCTTTTGGGTTACGCGTGACCCAGTACTTC. Translating gives CASRPFGLRVTQYF.

On this clonotype itself: It differs at one base from a far larger clone, so likely a read error. V and J are TRBV12-3 or TRBV12-4 and TRBJ1-1; 7 bases map to TRBD1. This CDR3 is built from 13 residues. The CDR3 here is CARSLSGGTEAFF. The DNA of the CDR3 is TGTGCCAGAAGTTTATCAGGGGGCACTGAAGCTTTCTTT.